Sequencing of this T cell receptor (beta chain) was carried out in a study of naive and memory T cell subsets. Overnight CMV lysate stimulation of fresh PBMCs defined donor CMV status by CD4+ IFNgamma. An equimolar mix of two oligonucleotides served as the beta constant-region primer for TRBC1 and TRBC2. TCRdb recomputed calls from the UMI-ligation and nested PCR reads with MiXCR, one row per CDR3 protein. The sample shows about 80,000 distinct CDR3 sequences, 13% of them seen only once. A remark on this clonotype: Its matching antigen is unknown.

Study-level results: RNA-based TCR counts may shift with T cell activation and differentiation.

The V gene lost 5 bases and the J gene lost 8 bases, with 12 bases spanning the gap. The CDR3 is made up of 12 amino acids. Looked up from germline, CDR1 is MNHEY and CDR2 is SMNVEV (reference sequence). V is TRBV27 and J is TRBJ1-1; D possibly corresponds to TRBD1 (5 bases). The sequencing sample was made of central memory CD4+ T cells from blood. This receptor was taken from a human donor in good health. CDR3 nucleotides: TGTGCCAGCAGTCTTTGCAGGGTCGAAGCTTTCTTT. Translating gives CASSLCRVEAFF.